A single sample gave rise to the 15 T cell receptor beta chains below, sequenced in a study of CD8+CD57+ T cells in acquired aplastic anemia. Patients picked for sequencing had shown CD8+CD57+ cell expansion detected by flow cytometry. Genomic DNA provided the template from which TCR beta VDJ and CDR3 profiles were obtained. TCRdb analysed the reads with MiXCR anew, one entry per CDR3 protein. The sample contains around 200,000 distinct CDR3 sequences, over 40% of which appear only once. The specimen sequenced was sorted CD4+, CD8+, or CD8+CD57+ T cells (not recorded which) from PBMCs. The receptors originated from a human donor with aplastic anemia.

This clonotype was observed a handful of times. The chain uses TRBV12-5 and TRBJ1-4, with unresolved D. This CDR3 is 14 amino acids long. V shed 1 base and J shed 5 bases, with 8 bases lying between them. Germline CDR1 LGHNT, CDR2 FRNRAP. CDR3 in DNA: TGTGCTAGTGGTTTGGGACACCCGAATGAAAAACTGTTTTTT. Its translation: CASGLGHPNEKLFF.

The chain employs TRBV10-3 and TRBJ1-6; D might be TRBD1 (5 bases). V lost 1 base, J lost 7 bases, and 5 bases lay in between. The CDR3 loop spans 13 amino acids. Germline loops: CDR1 ENHRY, CDR2 SYGVKD. CDR3 protein: CAISEWGNSPLHF. The CDR3 nucleotides read TGTGCCATCAGTGAGTGGGGGAATTCACCCCTCCACTTT.

The CDR3 protein is CASSLDAGTDYGYTF. The CDR3 bases are TGTGCCAGCAGCTTAGATGCGGGGACAGACTATGGCTACACCTTC. The genes are TRBV7-9 and TRBJ1-2; 7 nucleotides match TRBD1. J gave up 3 bases and V 1 base, and 5 bases lay outside the gene matches. The CDR3 is 15 residues long. The germline CDR1 and CDR2 sequences are SEHNR and FQNEAQ (reference sequence).

This clonotype was seen at least ten times. The chain recombines TRBV20-1 with TRBJ2-7, with 8 bases fitting TRBD2. The CDR3 covers 12 residues. J was trimmed by 5 bases and V by 5 bases; bases with no gene match: 5. Germline CDR1 DFQATT, CDR2 SNEGSKA (reference sequence). The CDR3 protein is CSARGRIDEQYF. CDR3 nucleotides: TGCAGTGCTCGCGGGAGGATCGACGAGCAGTACTTC.

This clonotype was recorded many times. The V and J genes are TRBV7-2 and TRBJ1-2; D is unresolved. This CDR3 has 13 residues. Germline-derived CDR1 and CDR2 are SGHTA and FQGNSA. The germline V and J ends were trimmed by 1 base and 8 bases, with 11 bases remaining between them. The CDR3 nucleotides read TGTGCCAGCAGCTTAGGGGGTGTTCGGGGCTACACCTTC. Residues: CASSLGGVRGYTF.

The chain uses TRBV15 and TRBJ1-1; 8 nucleotides match TRBD1. CDR3 length: 15 amino acids. Germline CDR1 LNHNV, CDR2 YYDKDF (reference sequence). After removal of 3 bases from V and 4 bases from J, the junction contained 7 bases not matched to a gene. CDR3 in amino acids: CATSSVTGVSTEAFF. As DNA, the CDR3 is TGTGCCACCAGCAGTGTGACAGGGGTGAGCACTGAAGCTTTCTTT.

The genes are TRBV10-3 and TRBJ2-2, with D tentatively TRBD2 (6 bases). Trimming removed 5 bases at V and 2 bases at J, with 18 bases between. Germline-derived CDR1 and CDR2 are ENHRY and SYGVKD. The CDR3 spans 17 residues. For the CDR3, the DNA is TGTGCCATCAGTCGTTATACGGGACTTTCCAACACCGGGGAGCTGTTTTTT. Translated, it gives CAISRYTGLSNTGELFF.

V is TRBV2 and J is TRBJ1-6; weak D call: TRBD1 (6 bases). Trimming took 10 bases from V and 9 from J, leaving 16 bases between them. There are 13 residues in the CDR3. Germline values: CDR1 SNHLY, CDR2 FYNNEI. This CDR3 is CATHTGLGSPLHF. The CDR3 DNA reads TGTGCCACCCACACAGGGTTGGGTTCACCCCTCCACTTT.

There are many counts of this clonotype. This sequence joins TRBV5-1 and TRBJ2-7, with TRBD1 as a possible D gene (6 bases). Trimming left V 0 bases short and J 3 bases short, with 13 bases between. The germline V gene has CDR1 SGHRS and CDR2 YFSETQ. This CDR3 has 15 residues. This CDR3 is CASSLESGAIYEQYF. DNA of the CDR3: TGCGCCAGCAGCTTGGAATCAGGGGCCATCTACGAGCAGTACTTC.

The V call is TRBV7-2, the J call TRBJ2-7, with D perhaps given as TRBD1 or TRBD2 (5 bases each). Germline CDR1 is SGHTA and CDR2 is FQGNSA. The CDR3 loop spans 14 amino acids. The ends were cut back, 5 bases at V and 2 bases at J, with 13 bases in the middle. CDR3 nucleotide sequence: TGTGCCAGCAGCGCCGGGGCCAGCCCCTACGAGCAGTACTTC. Translating gives CASSAGASPYEQYF. Drawing the rest from reference TRBV7-2 and TRBJ2-7, the complete variable domain is GAGVSQSPSNKVTEKGKDVELRCDPISGHTALYWYRQSLGQGLEFLIYFQGNSAPDKSGLPSDRFSAERTGGSVSTLTIQRTQQEDSAVYLCASSAGASPYEQYFGPGTRLTVT.

The CDR3 DNA is TGCAGTGCTAGAGACGCCAAGCGGAGCTCCTACGAGCAGTACTTC. Translated, it gives CSARDAKRSSYEQYF. The gene calls are TRBV20-1 and TRBJ2-7, with a tentative D call TRBD2 (5 bases). Germline CDR1 reads DFQATT; CDR2 reads SNEGSKA (reference sequence). This CDR3 spans 15 amino acids. The ends were cut back, 0 bases at V and 0 bases at J, with 12 bases in the middle.

This chain joins TRBV6-1 and TRBJ1-2; a weak D match, TRBD1 (5 bases). Germline CDR1 reads MNHNS; CDR2 reads SASEGT. V was clipped by 6 bases and J by 8 bases, with 25 bases between them. This CDR3 spans 16 amino acids. CDR3: CASRSLLRGEYSGYTF. The CDR3 DNA reads TGTGCCAGCAGGTCACTCTTAAGGGGAGAGTACTCGGGCTACACCTTC.

Only one count was recorded for this clonotype. It is unclear where the CDR3 begins or ends on the DNA, so no DNA is shown, and the CDR3 is as TCRdb lists it. V gene TRBV20-1 combines with J gene TRBJ2-5; the D segment call TRBD2 is taken from the table without a DNA check. The CDR3 is 17 residues long, counting both termini. Germline V gives CDR1 DFQATT, CDR2 SNEGSKA (reference sequence). The CDR3: CSFYICSALAGGNEQFF.

There are many counts of this clonotype. The V and J genes are TRBV20-1 and TRBJ2-3; 10 bases map to TRBD2. After removal of 1 base from V and 7 bases from J, the junction contained 11 bases not matched to a gene. The CDR3 runs to 16 residues. Looked up from germline, CDR1 is DFQATT and CDR2 is SNEGSKA (reference sequence). CDR3 amino acids: CSARVLGLAGDYTQYF. CDR3 sequence (DNA): TGCAGTGCTAGAGTGCTTGGGCTAGCGGGAGATTATACGCAGTATTTT.

This clonotype was counted only a few times. The junction departs from germline at one end; a sequencing error may be responsible. V usage is TRBV2 and J usage is TRBJ2-7; TRBD1 agrees at 11 bases. This CDR3 has 12 amino acids. Germline CDR1 is SNHLY and CDR2 is FYNNEI. The CDR3 sequence is CASTSEGTGGTF. CDR3 coding DNA: TGTGCCAGCACCTCGGAGGGGACAGGGGGGACCTTC.